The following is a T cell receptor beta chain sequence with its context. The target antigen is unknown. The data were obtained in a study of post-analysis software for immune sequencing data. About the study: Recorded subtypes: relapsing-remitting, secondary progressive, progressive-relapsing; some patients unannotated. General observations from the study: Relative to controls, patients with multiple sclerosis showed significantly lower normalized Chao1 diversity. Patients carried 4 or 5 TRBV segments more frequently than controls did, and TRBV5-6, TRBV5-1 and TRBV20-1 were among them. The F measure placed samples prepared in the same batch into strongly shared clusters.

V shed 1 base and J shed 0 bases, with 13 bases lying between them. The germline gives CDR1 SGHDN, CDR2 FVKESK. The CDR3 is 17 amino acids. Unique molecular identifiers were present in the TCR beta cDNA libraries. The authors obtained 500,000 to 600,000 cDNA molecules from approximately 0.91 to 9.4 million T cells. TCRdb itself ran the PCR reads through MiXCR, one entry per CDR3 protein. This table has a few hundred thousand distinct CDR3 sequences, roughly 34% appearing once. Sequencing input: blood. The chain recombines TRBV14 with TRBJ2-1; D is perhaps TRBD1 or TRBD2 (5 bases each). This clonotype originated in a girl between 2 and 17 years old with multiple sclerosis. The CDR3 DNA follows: TGTGCCAGCAGCCAAGCCTCGGGGCATAGCTCCTACAATGAGCAGTTCTTC. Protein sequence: CASSQASGHSSYNEQFF.